The 13 T cell receptor beta chains below come from one sample, sequenced in a study of T-cell memory formation after mild COVID-19. From the 5' RACE reads, TCRdb called clonotypes with MiXCR, one entry per CDR3 protein. The table lists approximately 300,000 distinct CDR3 sequences, roughly 19% of them singletons. Specimen: PBMCs or a T cell subset sorted from them (not recorded which). These TCRs come from a man between 18 and 29 years old who had mild COVID-19 (a few samples of this study predate the infection). Cell type and time point are not known.

The table lists this clonotype with a few counts. The rearrangement links TRBV24-1 to TRBJ2-1, with unresolved D. The germline CDR1 and CDR2 sequences are KGHDR and SFDVKD. V was clipped by 1 base and J by 8 bases, with 17 bases between them. This CDR3 region has 16 residues. The CDR3 DNA follows: TGTGCCACCAGTGATTTAAGGGCCGAAAGTCCCGATGAGCAGTTCTTC. Translated: CATSDLRAESPDEQFF.

This clonotype was found many times. The rearrangement uses TRBV28 and TRBJ2-5, with D possibly matching TRBD2 (5 bases). Germline V CDR1 and CDR2: MDHEN, SYDVKM. V was clipped by 2 bases and J by 2 bases, with 6 bases between them. The CDR3 consists of 13 residues. The CDR3 is CASSLPGQETQYF. CDR3 bases: TGTGCCAGCAGTTTACCGGGGCAAGAGACCCAGTACTTC.

This clonotype was seen more than once but under ten times. This chain connects TRBV25-1 to TRBJ2-7, with D perhaps TRBD1 (5 bases). V was clipped by 0 bases and J by 7 bases, with 13 bases between them. The CDR3 is made up of 14 amino acids. Looked up from germline, CDR1 is MGHDK and CDR2 is SYGVNS. CDR3 DNA sequence: TGTGCCAGCAGTGAATATCAGCTGGGGCGGGAGCAGTACTTC. Amino acids: CASSEYQLGREQYF.

The chain recombines TRBV28 with TRBJ2-6; no clear D. Germline values: CDR1 MDHEN, CDR2 SYDVKM. Trimming shortened V by 5 bases and J by 2 bases, and 7 bases separated the two germline ends. The CDR3 has 14 residues. CDR3 amino acids: CASSPPAGANVLTF. CDR3 coding DNA: TGTGCCAGCAGTCCCCCCGCTGGGGCCAACGTCCTGACTTTC.

The V call is TRBV12-3 or TRBV12-4, the J call TRBJ2-4; 10 bases match TRBD1. V shed 2 bases and J 6 bases; nucleotides not matched to a gene: 13. The CDR3 runs to 18 residues. CDR3 nucleotides: TGTGCCAGCAGTTTATCACTGGGTTGGGACAGGGGAGGAAACATTCAGTACTTC. Amino acid sequence: CASSLSLGWDRGGNIQYF.

The chain carries TRBV5-1 and TRBJ2-1, with 8 bases that match TRBD1. The V gene's germline CDR1 is SGHRS and CDR2 YFSETQ. With 4 bases clipped from V and 9 bases from J, the junction kept 6 bases outside the gene matches. CDR3 length: 13 residues. The CDR3 spells CASSGGQGVEQFF. Written as DNA, the CDR3 is TGCGCCAGCAGCGGAGGACAGGGCGTTGAGCAGTTCTTC.

This clonotype has a count of ten or more. V usage is TRBV6-6 and J usage is TRBJ2-7, with D tentatively TRBD1 or TRBD2 (7 bases each). CDR1 MNHNY and CDR2 SVGAGI come from the germline V gene (reference sequence). V was cut by 4 bases and J by 5 bases, with 18 bases left in between. The CDR3 consists of 15 residues. The DNA for the CDR3 is TGTGCCAGCAGTTCCGCAGGGGGGGGCCGGAACGAGCAGTACTTC. Encoded protein: CASSSAGGGRNEQYF.

The chain combines TRBV4-2 with TRBJ2-7, with D maybe TRBD2 (6 bases). The V gene lost 1 base and the J gene lost 5 bases, with 12 bases spanning the gap. This CDR3 region has 14 residues. Germline loops: CDR1 LGHNA, CDR2 YNFKEQ. The CDR3 reads CASSQAPRGDEQYF. The CDR3 nucleotides read TGTGCCAGCAGCCAAGCCCCTCGCGGGGACGAGCAGTACTTC.

The chain couples TRBV28 to TRBJ1-5; a possible D gene is TRBD1 (5 bases). Germline V gives CDR1 MDHEN, CDR2 SYDVKM. The CDR3 length is 16 residues. Trimming stripped 8 bases from V and 0 bases from J, with 17 bases between. For the CDR3, the DNA is TGTGCCAGCTCTCTCTGGGGGGATGATAGCAATCAGCCCCAGCATTTT. Translated: CASSLWGDDSNQPQHF.

This clonotype was seen a handful of times. The rearrangement uses TRBV7-2 and TRBJ1-4; possibly TRBD1 for D (6 bases). Germline CDR1 and CDR2: SGHTA and FQGNSA. CDR3 length: 14 residues. V was pared by 5 bases and J by 8 bases, with 15 bases between. The CDR3 sequence is CASSQTGNWEKLFF. The CDR3 coding sequence is TGTGCCAGCAGCCAAACAGGGAATTGGGAAAAACTGTTTTTT.

This sequence joins TRBV5-1 and TRBJ1-2; unclear D gene. CDR3 length equals 15 residues. Germline CDR1 is SGHRS and CDR2 is YFSETQ. V lost 0 bases and J 4 bases, leaving 13 bases between the germline ends. CDR3 sequence: CASSLEGRTLYGYTF. In DNA, the CDR3 is TGCGCCAGCAGCTTGGAGGGCAGGACCCTCTATGGCTACACCTTC.

This clonotype was observed a few times. V gene TRBV14 combines with J gene TRBJ1-6; no reliable D call. V was cut by 4 bases and J by 0 bases, with 13 bases left in between. There are 17 residues in the CDR3. Looked up from germline, CDR1 is SGHDN and CDR2 is FVKESK. The CDR3 protein is CASSLGRKSSYNSPLHF. DNA of the CDR3: TGTGCCAGCAGCCTCGGACGAAAGAGCTCCTATAATTCACCCCTCCACTTT.

The V call is TRBV7-9, the J call TRBJ2-5; possibly TRBD2 for D (6 bases). CDR3 size: 15 residues. Trimming cost V 1 base and J 1 base, with 10 bases left between them. Germline CDR1 and CDR2: SEHNR and FQNEAQ (reference sequence). The CDR3 loop is CASSLEVGGQETQYF. CDR3 sequence (DNA): TGTGCCAGCAGCTTAGAGGTCGGGGGCCAAGAGACCCAGTACTTC.